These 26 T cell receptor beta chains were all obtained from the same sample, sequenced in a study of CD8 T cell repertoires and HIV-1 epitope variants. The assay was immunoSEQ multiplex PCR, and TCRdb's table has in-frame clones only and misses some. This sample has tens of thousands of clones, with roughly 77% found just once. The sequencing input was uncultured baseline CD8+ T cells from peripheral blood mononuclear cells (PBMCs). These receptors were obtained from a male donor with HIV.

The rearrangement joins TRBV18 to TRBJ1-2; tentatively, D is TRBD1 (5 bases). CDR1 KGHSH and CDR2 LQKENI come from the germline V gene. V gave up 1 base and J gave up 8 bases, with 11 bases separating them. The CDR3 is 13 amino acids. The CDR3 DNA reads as TGTGCCAGCTCACCACTCGGGGCTCAGGGCTACACCTTC. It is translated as CASSPLGAQGYTF. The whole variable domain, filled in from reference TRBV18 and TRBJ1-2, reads NAGVMQNPRHLVRRRGQEARLRCSPMKGHSHVYWYRQLPEEGLKFMVYLQKENIIDESGMPKERFSAEFPKEGPSILRIQQVVRGDSAAYFCASSPLGAQGYTFGSGTRLTVV.

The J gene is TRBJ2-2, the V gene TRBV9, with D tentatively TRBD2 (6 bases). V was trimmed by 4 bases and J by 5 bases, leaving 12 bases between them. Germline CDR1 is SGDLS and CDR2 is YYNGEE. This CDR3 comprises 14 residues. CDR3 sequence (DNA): TGTGCCAGCAGCCTTAATGGGGGGACCGGGGAGCTGTTTTTT. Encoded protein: CASSLNGGTGELFF.

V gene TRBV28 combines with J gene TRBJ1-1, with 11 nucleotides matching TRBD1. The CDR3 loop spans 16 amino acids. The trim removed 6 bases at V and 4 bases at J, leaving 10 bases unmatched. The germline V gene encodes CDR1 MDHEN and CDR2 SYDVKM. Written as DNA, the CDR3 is TGTGCCAGCAGCACCTGGGACAGGGGGTCGGCCACTGAAGCTTTCTTT. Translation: CASSTWDRGSATEAFF. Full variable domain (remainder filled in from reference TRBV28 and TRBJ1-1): DVKVTQSSRYLVKRTGEKVFLECVQDMDHENMFWYRQDPGLGLRLIYFSYDVKMKEKGDIPEGYSVSREKKERFSLILESASTNQTSMYLCASSTWDRGSATEAFFGQGTRLTVV.

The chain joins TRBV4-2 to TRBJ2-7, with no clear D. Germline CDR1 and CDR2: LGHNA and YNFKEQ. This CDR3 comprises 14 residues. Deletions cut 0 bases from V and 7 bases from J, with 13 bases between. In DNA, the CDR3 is TGTGCCAGCAGCCAAGATAGACGGGTTGAGGAGCAGTACTTC. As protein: CASSQDRRVEEQYF.

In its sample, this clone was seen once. CDR3 residues: CASSPRGTGSQETQYF. The CDR3 coding sequence is TGTGCCAGCAGCCCTCGAGGTACCGGGTCTCAAGAGACCCAGTACTTC. This rearrangement joins TRBV7-9 to TRBJ2-5, with D unclear. V was shortened by 5 bases and J by 2 bases, with 18 bases between the two germline ends. The CDR3 is made up of 16 amino acids. CDR1 SEHNR and CDR2 FQNEAQ come from the germline V gene (reference sequence).

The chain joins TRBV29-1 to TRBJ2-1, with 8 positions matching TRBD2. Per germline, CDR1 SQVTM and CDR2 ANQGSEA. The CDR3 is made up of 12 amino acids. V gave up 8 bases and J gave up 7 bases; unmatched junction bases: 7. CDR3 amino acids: CSLAGGGNEQFF. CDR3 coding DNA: TGCAGCTTGGCGGGAGGAGGTAATGAGCAGTTCTTC.

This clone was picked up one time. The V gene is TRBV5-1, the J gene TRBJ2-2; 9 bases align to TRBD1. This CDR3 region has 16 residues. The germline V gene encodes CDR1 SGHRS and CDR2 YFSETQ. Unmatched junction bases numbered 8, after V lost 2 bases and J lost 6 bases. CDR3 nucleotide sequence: TGCGCCAGCAGCTTACTTCGGACAGGGGCCGCCGGGGAGCTGTTTTTT. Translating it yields CASSLLRTGAAGELFF.

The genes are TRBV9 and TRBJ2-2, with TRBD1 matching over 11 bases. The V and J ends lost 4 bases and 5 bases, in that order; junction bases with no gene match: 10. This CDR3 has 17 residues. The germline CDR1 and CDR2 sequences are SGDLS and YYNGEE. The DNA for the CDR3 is TGTGCCAGCAGCCCTAGAGGACAGGGGGCGGGAACCGGGGAGCTGTTTTTT. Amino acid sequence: CASSPRGQGAGTGELFF.

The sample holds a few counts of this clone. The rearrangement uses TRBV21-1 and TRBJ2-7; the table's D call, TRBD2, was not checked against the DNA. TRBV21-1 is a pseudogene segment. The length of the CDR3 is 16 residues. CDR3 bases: TGTGCCAGCAGCAAAGAAGCGGGCCTGAGAACCTACGAGCAGTACTTC. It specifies CASSKEAGLRTYEQYF.

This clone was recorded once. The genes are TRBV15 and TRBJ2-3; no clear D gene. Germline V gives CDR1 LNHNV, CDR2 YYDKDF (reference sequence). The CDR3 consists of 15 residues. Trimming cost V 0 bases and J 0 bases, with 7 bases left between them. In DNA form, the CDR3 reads TGTGCCACCAGCAGAGATGCGGCTAGCACAGATACGCAGTATTTT. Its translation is CATSRDAASTDTQYF.

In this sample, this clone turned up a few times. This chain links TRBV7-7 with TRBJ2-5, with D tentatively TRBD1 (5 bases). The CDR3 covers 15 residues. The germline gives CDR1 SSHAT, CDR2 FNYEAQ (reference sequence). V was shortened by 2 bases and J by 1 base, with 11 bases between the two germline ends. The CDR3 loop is CASSLMQGAQETQYF. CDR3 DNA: TGTGCCAGCAGCTTAATGCAGGGTGCCCAAGAGACCCAGTACTTC.

This CDR3 reads CASSLGYRDPDTQYF. The CDR3 nucleotides are TGTGCCAGCAGCTTAGGGTACAGGGATCCAGATACGCAGTATTTT. This chain connects TRBV7-3 to TRBJ2-3, with D perhaps TRBD1 (6 bases). This CDR3 spans 15 amino acids. Trimming took 2 bases from V and 4 from J, leaving 13 bases between them. CDR1 and CDR2 from the germline V gene are SGHTA and FQGTGA. Full variable domain (rest looked up from reference TRBV7-3 and TRBJ2-3): GAGVSQTPSNKVTEKGKYVELRCDPISGHTALYWYRQSLGQGPEFLIYFQGTGAADDSGLPNDRFFAVRPEGSVSTLKIQRTERGDSAVYLCASSLGYRDPDTQYFGPGTRLTVL.

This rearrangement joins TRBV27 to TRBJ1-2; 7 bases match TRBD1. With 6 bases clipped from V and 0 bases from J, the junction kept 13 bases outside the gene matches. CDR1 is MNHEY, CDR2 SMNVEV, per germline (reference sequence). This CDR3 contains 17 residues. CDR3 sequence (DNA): TGTGCCAGCAGGTTGCTGGGGGACAGCCCTACTAACTATGGCTACACCTTC. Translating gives CASRLLGDSPTNYGYTF.

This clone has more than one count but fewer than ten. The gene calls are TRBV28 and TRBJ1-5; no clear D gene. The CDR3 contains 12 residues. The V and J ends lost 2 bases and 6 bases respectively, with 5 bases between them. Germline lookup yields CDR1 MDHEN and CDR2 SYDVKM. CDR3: CASSLEVQPQHF. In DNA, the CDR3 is TGTGCCAGCAGTTTAGAAGTTCAGCCCCAGCATTTT.

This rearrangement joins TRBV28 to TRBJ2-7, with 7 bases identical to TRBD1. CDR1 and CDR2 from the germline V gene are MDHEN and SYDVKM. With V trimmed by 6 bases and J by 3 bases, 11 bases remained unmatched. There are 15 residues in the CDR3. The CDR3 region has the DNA TGTGCCAGCAGCTCTGACCCGGGACAGTACTACGAGCAGTACTTC. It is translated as CASSSDPGQYYEQYF.

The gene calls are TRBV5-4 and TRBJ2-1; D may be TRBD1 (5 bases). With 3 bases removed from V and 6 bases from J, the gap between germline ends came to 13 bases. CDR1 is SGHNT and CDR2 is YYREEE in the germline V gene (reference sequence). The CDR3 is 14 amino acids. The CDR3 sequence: CASSSPTESNEQFF. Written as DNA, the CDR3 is TGTGCCAGCAGCTCGCCGACAGAAAGCAATGAGCAGTTCTTC. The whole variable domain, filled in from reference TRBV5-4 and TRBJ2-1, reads ETGVTQSPTHLIKTRGQQVTLRCSSQSGHNTVSWYQQALGQGPQFIFQYYREEENGRGNFPPRFSGLQFPNYSSELNVNALELDDSALYLCASSSPTESNEQFFGPGTRLTVL.

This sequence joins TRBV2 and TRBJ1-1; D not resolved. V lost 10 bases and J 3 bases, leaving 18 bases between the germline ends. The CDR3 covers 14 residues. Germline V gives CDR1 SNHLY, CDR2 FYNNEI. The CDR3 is CATTVDISDTEAFF. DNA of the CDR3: TGTGCCACTACGGTTGACATAAGTGACACTGAAGCTTTCTTT.

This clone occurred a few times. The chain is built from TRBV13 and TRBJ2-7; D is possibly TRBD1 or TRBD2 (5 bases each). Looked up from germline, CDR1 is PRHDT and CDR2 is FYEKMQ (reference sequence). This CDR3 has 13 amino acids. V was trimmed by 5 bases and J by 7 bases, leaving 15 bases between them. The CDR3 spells CASSQGRSEEQYF. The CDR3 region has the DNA TGTGCCAGCAGCCAGGGACGGTCTGAGGAGCAGTACTTC.

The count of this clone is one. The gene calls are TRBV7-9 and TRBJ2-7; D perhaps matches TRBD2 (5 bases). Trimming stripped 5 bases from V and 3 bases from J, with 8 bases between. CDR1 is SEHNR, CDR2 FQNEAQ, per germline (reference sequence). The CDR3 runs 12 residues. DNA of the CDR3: TGTGCCAGCAGCCGCGCGGGCTACGAGCAGTACTTC. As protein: CASSRAGYEQYF.

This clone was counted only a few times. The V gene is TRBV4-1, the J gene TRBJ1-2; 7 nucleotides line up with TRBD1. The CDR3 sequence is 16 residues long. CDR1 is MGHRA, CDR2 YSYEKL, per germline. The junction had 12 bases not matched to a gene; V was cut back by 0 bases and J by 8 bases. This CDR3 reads CASSQEVDRVIEGYTF. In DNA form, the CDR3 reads TGCGCCAGCAGCCAAGAGGTCGACAGGGTGATTGAGGGCTACACCTTC.

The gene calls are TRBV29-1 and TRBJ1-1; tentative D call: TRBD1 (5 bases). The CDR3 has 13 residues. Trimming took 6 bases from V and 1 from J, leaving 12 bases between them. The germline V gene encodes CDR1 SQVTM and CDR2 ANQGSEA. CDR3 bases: TGCAGCGTGGCACACGGGGGGAACACTGAAGCTTTCTTT. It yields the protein CSVAHGGNTEAFF.

The CDR3 spells CASSPPEGYQETQYF. In nucleotides, the CDR3 is TGTGCCAGCTCACCCCCGGAGGGGTACCAAGAGACCCAGTACTTC. V usage is TRBV18 and J usage is TRBJ2-5, with D maybe TRBD2 (6 bases). V gave up 3 bases and J gave up 0 bases, with 11 bases separating them. This CDR3 is built from 15 residues. Germline V CDR1 and CDR2: KGHSH, LQKENI.

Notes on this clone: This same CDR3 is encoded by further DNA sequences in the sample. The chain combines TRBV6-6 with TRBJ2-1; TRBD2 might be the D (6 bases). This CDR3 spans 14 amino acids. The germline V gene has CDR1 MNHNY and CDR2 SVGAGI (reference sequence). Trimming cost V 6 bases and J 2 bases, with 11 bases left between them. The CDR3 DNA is TGTGCCAGCAGCCTTAGCGGTACCTACAATGAGCAGTTCTTC. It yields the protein CASSLSGTYNEQFF.

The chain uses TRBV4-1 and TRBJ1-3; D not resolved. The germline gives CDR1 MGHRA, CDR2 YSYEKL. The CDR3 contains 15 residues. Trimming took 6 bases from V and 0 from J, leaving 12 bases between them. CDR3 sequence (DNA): TGCGCCAGCAGACCAACGCCGCACTCTGGAAACACCATATATTTT. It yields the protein CASRPTPHSGNTIYF.

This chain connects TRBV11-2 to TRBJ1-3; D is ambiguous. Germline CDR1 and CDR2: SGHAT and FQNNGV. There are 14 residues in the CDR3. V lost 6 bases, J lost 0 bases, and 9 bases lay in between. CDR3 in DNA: TGTGCCAGCAGGGAACAGAACTCTGGAAACACCATATATTTT. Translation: CASREQNSGNTIYF.

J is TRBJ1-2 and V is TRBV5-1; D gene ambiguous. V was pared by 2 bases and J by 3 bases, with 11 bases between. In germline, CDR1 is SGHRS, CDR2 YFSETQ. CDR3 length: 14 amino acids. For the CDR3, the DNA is TGCGCCAGCAGCTTTCCGGACGTTCACTATGGCTACACCTTC. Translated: CASSFPDVHYGYTF.